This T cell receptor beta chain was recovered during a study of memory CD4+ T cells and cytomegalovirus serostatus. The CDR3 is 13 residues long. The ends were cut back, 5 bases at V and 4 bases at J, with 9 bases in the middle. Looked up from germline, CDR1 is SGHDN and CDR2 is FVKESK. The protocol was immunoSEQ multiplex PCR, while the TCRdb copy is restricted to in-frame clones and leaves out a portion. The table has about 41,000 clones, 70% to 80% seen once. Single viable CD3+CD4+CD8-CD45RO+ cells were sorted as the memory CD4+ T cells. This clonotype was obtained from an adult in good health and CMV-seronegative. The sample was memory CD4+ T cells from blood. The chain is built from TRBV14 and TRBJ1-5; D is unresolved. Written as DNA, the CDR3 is TGTGCCAGCAGCTTAGGACCTAATCAGCCCCAGCATTTT. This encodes CASSLGPNQPQHF.